Shown below are 25 T cell receptor beta chains from a single sample sequenced in a study of PD-1 blockade in classical Hodgkin lymphoma. Using immunoSEQ multiplex PCR, the repertoire was profiled, and TCRdb retains in-frame clones only, with some absent. Of some 20,000 clones in the sample, around three quarters were seen once. The sample's time point: cycle 4 day 1 (C4D1), after 6 weeks of nivolumab. Every patient relapsed after autologous stem cell transplantation, and brentuximab vedotin exposure varied. The specimen comprised peripheral blood mononuclear cells (PBMCs), sampled before the fourth cycle of nivolumab. The receptors derive from a human donor with classical Hodgkin lymphoma.

This clone has a single count. This chain links TRBV6-4 with TRBJ2-2; 14 bases align to TRBD2. Germline values: CDR1 MRHNA, CDR2 SNTAGT. CDR3 size: 16 residues. Losses at the gene ends were 5 bases for V and 8 bases for J; bases not matched to a gene: 7. The CDR3 loop reads CASSPGLAGVRGELFF. As DNA, the CDR3 is TGTGCCAGCAGTCCGGGACTAGCGGGAGTGAGAGGGGAGCTGTTTTTT.

The chain couples TRBV9 to TRBJ2-1, with D uncertain. The CDR3 runs 14 residues. Trimming removed 3 bases at V and 8 bases at J, with 15 bases between. Germline lookup yields CDR1 SGDLS and CDR2 YYNGEE. CDR3 loop: CASSDPMGRHEQFF. In DNA form, the CDR3 reads TGTGCCAGCAGCGACCCCATGGGAAGGCATGAGCAGTTCTTC.

The CDR3 DNA is TGCGCCAGCAGTGAGCCTTCACAGCAGGCCGAGCAGTACGTC. It codes for CASSEPSQQAEQYV. The chain uses TRBV10-2 and TRBJ2-7; D gene unclear. V was shortened by 2 bases and J by 6 bases, with 14 bases between the two germline ends. The CDR3 totals 14 residues. Per the germline V gene, CDR1 is WSHSY and CDR2 is SAAADI.

The J gene is TRBJ2-7, the V gene TRBV28, with TRBD2 matching 8 bases. The trim removed 6 bases at V and 0 bases at J, leaving 7 bases unmatched. The CDR3 loop spans 15 amino acids. CDR1 and CDR2 from the germline V gene are MDHEN and SYDVKM. CDR3 sequence reads: CASSPRGGSSYEQYF. The CDR3, as DNA: TGTGCCAGCAGCCCCCGGGGGGGCAGCTCCTACGAGCAGTACTTC.

This clone was recorded only once. The rearrangement joins TRBV25-1 to TRBJ2-7, with 7 bases identical to TRBD2. V lost 3 bases and J lost 3; bases outside the gene matches: 11. CDR1 and CDR2 (germline): MGHDK, SYGVNS. CDR3 length: 16 residues. The CDR3 here is CASSELGGRSVYEQYF. CDR3 nucleotides: TGTGCCAGCAGTGAGCTGGGCGGGAGATCTGTCTACGAGCAGTACTTC.

The chain is built from TRBV18 and TRBJ2-7; D unresolved. Trimming left V 6 bases short and J 4 bases short, with 13 bases between. CDR3 length: 13 amino acids. CDR1 and CDR2 from the germline V gene are KGHSH and LQKENI. CDR3 nucleotide sequence: TGTGCCAGCTCGCAGACTGGGCTATACGAGCAGTACTTC. It is translated as CASSQTGLYEQYF. Drawing the rest from reference TRBV18 and TRBJ2-7, the complete variable domain is NAGVMQNPRHLVRRRGQEARLRCSPMKGHSHVYWYRQLPEEGLKFMVYLQKENIIDESGMPKERFSAEFPKEGPSILRIQQVVRGDSAAYFCASSQTGLYEQYFGPGTRLTVT.

The chain recombines TRBV5-6 with TRBJ2-3; the D gene is possibly TRBD1 (5 bases). With 1 base removed from V and 0 bases from J, the gap between germline ends came to 6 bases. This CDR3 has 14 residues. Germline V CDR1 and CDR2: SGHDT, YYEEEE. CDR3 nucleotide sequence: TGTGCCAGCAGCTTGACAGGAAGCACAGATACGCAGTATTTT. This translates into CASSLTGSTDTQYF.

The chain joins TRBV9 to TRBJ2-5, with D unclear. Trimming took 0 bases from V and 3 from J, leaving 12 bases between them. Germline assignment: CDR1 SGDLS and CDR2 YYNGEE. This CDR3 has 15 amino acids. This CDR3 is CASSVVGSWEETQYF. The CDR3 region has the DNA TGTGCCAGCAGCGTAGTCGGCTCCTGGGAAGAGACCCAGTACTTC.

The rearrangement uses TRBV7-4 and TRBJ1-1; possibly TRBD1 for D (6 bases). The CDR3 is 17 amino acids. Trimming removed 2 bases from V and 0 bases from J, with 16 bases in between. Germline CDR1 SGHVT, CDR2 SQSDAQ. The CDR3 reads CASSLMVGGQLNTEAFF. CDR3 nucleotide sequence: TGTGCCAGCAGCTTAATGGTAGGTGGACAGCTGAACACTGAAGCTTTCTTT. Full variable domain (rest looked up from reference TRBV7-4 and TRBJ1-1): GAGVSQSPRYKVAKRGRDVALRCDSISGHVTLYWYRQTLGQGSEVLTYSQSDAQRDKSGRPSGRFSAERPERSVSTLKIQRTEQGDSAVYLCASSLMVGGQLNTEAFFGQGTRLTVV.

In DNA form, the CDR3 reads TGTGCCAGCAGTTTAAGAGGGAACTTCTACGAGCAGTACTTC. Its translation is CASSLRGNFYEQYF. V usage is TRBV27 and J usage is TRBJ2-7, with D possibly matching TRBD2 (5 bases). The V end lost 2 bases, the J end lost 3 bases, and 11 bases lay between the germline ends. The CDR3 has 14 residues. Per the germline V gene, CDR1 is MNHEY and CDR2 is SMNVEV (reference sequence).

The chain couples TRBV5-1 to TRBJ2-2; TRBD2 is a possible D gene (5 bases). Trimming left V 7 bases short and J 0 bases short, with 19 bases between. CDR3 length: 17 residues. Germline lookup yields CDR1 SGHRS and CDR2 YFSETQ. The CDR3 DNA follows: TGCGCCAGCTGTCCCGGAACGGGGATACCGAACACCGGGGAGCTGTTTTTT. Its protein product is CASCPGTGIPNTGELFF.

This chain joins TRBV2 and TRBJ2-7; 10 bases fit TRBD1. The CDR3 runs to 16 residues. V gave up 3 bases and J gave up 1 base; unmatched junction bases: 6. The germline gives CDR1 SNHLY, CDR2 FYNNEI. The CDR3 DNA reads TGTGCCAGCAGTGACTTAAGGACAGGGGGATCCTACGAGCAGTACGTC. Its protein is CASSDLRTGGSYEQYV.

As to this clone: Germline is not matched at one junction end, which may reflect a read error. V is TRBV7-8 and J is TRBJ1-1; 9 nucleotides align to TRBD1. The germline CDR1 and CDR2 sequences are SGHVS and FQNEAQ. The CDR3 has 15 amino acids. The CDR3 DNA sequence: TGTGCCAGCAGCTTGTCCGGGACAGGGAACGCTGAAGCTTTCTTT. Protein product: CASSLSGTGNAEAFF. Supplemented by reference TRBV7-8 and TRBJ1-1, the full variable domain reads GAGVSQSPRYKVAKRGQDVALRCDPISGHVSLFWYQQALGQGPEFLTYFQNEAQLDKSGLPSDRFFAERPEGSVSTLKIQRTQQEDSAVYLCASSLSGTGNAEAFFGQGTRLTVV.

The gene calls are TRBV9 and TRBJ2-3; 7 bases map to TRBD1. Germline trimming cut 5 bases from V and 2 bases from J; bases unmatched to any gene: 8. Germline V gene data show CDR1 as SGDLS and CDR2 as YYNGEE. The CDR3 spans 15 residues. The CDR3: CASSGRQGYTDTQYF. CDR3 DNA sequence: TGTGCCAGCAGTGGACGACAGGGATACACAGATACGCAGTATTTT.

In this sample, this clone turned up once. The chain carries TRBV5-4 and TRBJ1-6; D might be TRBD1 (5 bases). V lost 0 bases to trimming and J lost 8 bases, with 6 bases between them. The CDR3 has 13 amino acids. The germline V gene has CDR1 SGHNT and CDR2 YYREEE (reference sequence). CDR3 sequence: CASSLVGDSPLHF. The CDR3 DNA follows: TGTGCCAGCAGCTTGGTGGGGGATTCACCCCTCCACTTT.

The J gene is TRBJ2-1, the V gene TRBV5-1; D may match TRBD1 or TRBD2 (5 bases each). CDR1 is SGHRS, CDR2 YFSETQ, per germline. The length of the CDR3 is 14 residues. V dropped 5 bases and J dropped 6 bases, with 15 bases sitting between them. The CDR3 DNA follows: TGCGCCAGCAGAGCGGCAGGGCCTACCAATGAGCAGTTCTTC. It yields the protein CASRAAGPTNEQFF.

The chain couples TRBV27 to TRBJ1-1, with no clear D. The germline gives CDR1 MNHEY, CDR2 SMNVEV (reference sequence). The CDR3 runs to 14 residues. The V and J ends lost 3 bases and 0 bases respectively, with 8 bases between them. The CDR3 coding sequence is TGTGCCAGCAGTTTGTCAGGAGTGAACACTGAAGCTTTCTTT. This codes for CASSLSGVNTEAFF.

The chain is built from TRBV28 and TRBJ2-5; TRBD1 matches 8 bases. CDR3 length equals 14 residues. The ends lost 3 bases at V and 4 bases at J; junction bases unmatched: 4. Germline CDR1 reads MDHEN; CDR2 reads SYDVKM. The CDR3: CASSFRTGRETQYF. CDR3 nucleotides: TGTGCCAGCAGTTTCAGGACAGGGAGAGAGACCCAGTACTTC.

In its sample, this clone was seen a few times. The chain employs TRBV28 and TRBJ1-2; TRBD1 matches at 11 bases. The CDR3 is made up of 15 amino acids. The germline V gene has CDR1 MDHEN and CDR2 SYDVKM. After removal of 3 bases from V and 3 bases from J, the junction contained 3 bases not matched to a gene. In nucleotides, the CDR3 is TGTGCCAGCAGTTTGATGGGACAGGGGGACTATGGCTACACCTTC. Residues: CASSLMGQGDYGYTF.

This chain connects TRBV6-6 to TRBJ2-1; the D gene could be TRBD1 or TRBD2 (5 bases each). Germline V CDR1 and CDR2: MNHNY, SVGAGI (reference sequence). This CDR3 contains 12 residues. Trimming took 5 bases from V and 6 from J, leaving 8 bases between them. CDR3 nucleotide sequence: TGTGCCAGCAGTCCGGGGCGCAATGAGCAGTTCTTC. Amino acid sequence: CASSPGRNEQFF.

The V and J genes are TRBV28 and TRBJ1-5; the match to TRBD1 covers 8 bases. Germline CDR1 reads MDHEN; CDR2 reads SYDVKM. The CDR3 contains 16 residues. The junction had 12 bases not matched to a gene; V was cut back by 10 bases and J by 1 base. The CDR3 DNA is TGTGCCACCAATCAGGGGACAGGCGGAAGCAATCAGCCCCAGCATTTT. Translating it yields CATNQGTGGSNQPQHF.

Concerning this clone itself: One end of the junction varies from germline; a read error may be responsible. The rearrangement uses TRBV5-3 and TRBJ2-1, with 9 bases aligning to TRBD2. TRBV5-3 is labeled an ORF, and its function is uncertain. This CDR3 has 15 amino acids. The CDR3 loop is CASSFIAGAYNEQFF. In DNA, the CDR3 is TGTGCCAGCAGCTTCATAGCGGGGGCCTACAATGAGCAGTTCTTC.

This clone was observed once. This chain joins TRBV11-2 and TRBJ2-7; D is tentatively TRBD1 or TRBD2 (5 bases each). V was pared by 5 bases and J by 2 bases, with 13 bases between. CDR1 is SGHAT and CDR2 is FQNNGV in the germline V gene. This CDR3 has 14 amino acids. In DNA, the CDR3 is TGTGCCAGCAGCCGGGACCCGGCCCCCTACGAGCAGTACGTC. The encoded protein is CASSRDPAPYEQYV.

The chain uses TRBV5-1 and TRBJ1-3; D remains unclear. Germline V gene data show CDR1 as SGHRS and CDR2 as YFSETQ. V was shortened by 0 bases and J by 0 bases, with 10 bases between the two germline ends. CDR3 size: 16 residues. CDR3 coding DNA: TGCGCCAGCAGCTTGGTAGAGGTGCGCTCTGGAAACACCATATATTTT. Encoded protein: CASSLVEVRSGNTIYF.

The chain recombines TRBV11-2 with TRBJ2-3; D is uncertain. This CDR3 comprises 11 residues. Deletions cut 5 bases from V and 6 bases from J, with 6 bases between. The germline CDR1 and CDR2 sequences are SGHAT and FQNNGV. In DNA form, the CDR3 reads TGTGCCAGCAGCAGTCGGGATACGCAGTATTTT. Translation: CASSSRDTQYF.